Below, 5 T cell receptor beta chains from the same sample are listed, as sequenced in a study of blood T cells in healthy people across ages. A second PCR, run for about 7 to 11 cycles, used a sample-barcoded 5' primer plus a J-beta primer mix. TCRdb re-analysed the 5' RACE reads in MiXCR, keeping a single row per CDR3 protein. The sample shows 1.5 million to 2 million distinct CDR3 sequences, around 36% of them seen only once. What was sequenced was blood. The receptors stem from a woman between 25 and 40 years old in good health.

V gene TRBV20-1 combines with J gene TRBJ2-7; 9 bases map to TRBD1. This CDR3 contains 16 residues. Germline V lookup: CDR1 DFQATT, CDR2 SNEGSKA (reference sequence). V was pared by 0 bases and J by 6 bases, with 12 bases of the junction left unmatched. CDR3 DNA: TGCAGTGCTAGAGATGGCACCCCCGGACAGGGGTCCGAGCAGTACTTC. Its protein product is CSARDGTPGQGSEQYF.

This clonotype has ten or more counts. The chain couples TRBV7-6 to TRBJ2-1; 10 bases map to TRBD2. Germline CDR1 and CDR2: SGHVS and FNYEAQ. V was pared by 1 base and J by 8 bases, with 8 bases of the junction left unmatched. This CDR3 has 16 amino acids. CDR3 sequence: CASSLGGLAGVHEQFF. The DNA for the CDR3 is TGTGCCAGCAGCTTAGGGGGTCTAGCGGGGGTACATGAGCAGTTCTTC.

This clonotype was counted a few times. The V and J genes are TRBV10-3 and TRBJ2-3; perhaps TRBD2 as D (7 bases). The CDR3 spans 15 residues. The V end lost 2 bases, the J end lost 6 bases, and 15 bases lay between the germline ends. Germline CDR1 reads ENHRY; CDR2 reads SYGVKD. In DNA form, the CDR3 reads TGTGCCATCAGTGAGGATCGGGGGGCCAGGGATACGCAGTATTTT. This gives the protein CAISEDRGARDTQYF.

This clonotype was detected a few times. The chain has TRBV4-1 and TRBJ1-4; D is uncertain. With 0 bases removed from V and 8 bases from J, the gap between germline ends came to 16 bases. Germline V lookup: CDR1 MGHRA, CDR2 YSYEKL. CDR3 size: 16 residues. Here the CDR3 reads CASSQDGNGVGEKLFF. CDR3 in DNA: TGCGCCAGCAGCCAAGATGGGAATGGGGTGGGCGAAAAACTGTTTTTT.

This clonotype came up a few times. The rearrangement joins TRBV24-1 to TRBJ2-1; no firm D call. Trimming removed 3 bases at V and 1 base at J, with 9 bases between. Germline assignment: CDR1 KGHDR and CDR2 SFDVKD. The CDR3 extends over 15 amino acids. The CDR3 nucleotides are TGTGCCACCAGTGATACAACTACTTCCTACAATGAGCAGTTCTTC. Protein sequence: CATSDTTTSYNEQFF.